This is a list of T cell receptor beta chains from one sample in a study of PD-L1 blockade in urothelial cancer. Assay used: immunoSEQ multiplex PCR; TCRdb lists only in-frame clones, some missing. This table holds 28,000 or so clones, 65% to 90% found once. Sequenced material: PBMCs, taken around atezolizumab (anti-PD-L1) treatment. Receptor source: a man aged 55-75 years with urothelial cancer. Both conserved end residues are part of each CDR3. Fields, in order: clone size, CDR3 length, J gene, V gene, D gene, CDR3 DNA, CDR3 protein. A D gene is named only where the DNA matches it firmly. For some rows the clone size is stated as once, few or many, or as a class when expanded; others skip it.

clone_size: NA; cdr3_length: 13; j_call: TRBJ2-7; v_call: TRBV7-2; d_call: NA; cdr3_nt: TGTGCCAGCAGCTCCGTCGTGGGGAGCGAGCAGTACTTC; cdr3_aa: CASSSVVGSEQYF
clone_size: once; cdr3_length: 15; j_call: TRBJ1-1; v_call: TRBV5-6; d_call: NA; cdr3_nt: TGTGCCAGCAGCTTAGGGGTTGGCGGGAACACTGAAGCTTTCTTT; cdr3_aa: CASSLGVGGNTEAFF
clone_size: NA; cdr3_length: 18; j_call: TRBJ2-3; v_call: TRBV5-1; d_call: TRBD1; cdr3_nt: TGCGCCAGCAGCTACTTCTCCGGGACAGCGTTTAGCACAGATACGCAGTATTTT; cdr3_aa: CASSYFSGTAFSTDTQYF
clone_size: NA; cdr3_length: 17; j_call: TRBJ2-3; v_call: TRBV5-4; d_call: TRBD1; cdr3_nt: TGTGCCAGCAGCATGCCATCACCAGGGGGCCTCACAGATACGCAGTATTTT; cdr3_aa: CASSMPSPGGLTDTQYF
clone_size: NA; cdr3_length: 13; j_call: TRBJ2-1; v_call: TRBV5-8; d_call: NA; cdr3_nt: TGTGCCAGCAGCTTGGGGAGGCGCGATGAGCAGTTCTTC; cdr3_aa: CASSLGRRDEQFF
clone_size: NA; cdr3_length: 12; j_call: TRBJ1-1; v_call: TRBV5-6; d_call: NA; cdr3_nt: TGTGCCAGCAGCCAGAGGCGAGCTGAAGCTTTCTTT; cdr3_aa: CASSQRRAEAFF
clone_size: once; cdr3_length: 16; j_call: TRBJ2-1; v_call: TRBV6-6; d_call: TRBD2; cdr3_nt: TGTGCCAGCAGTCGCGCCCTCTCCAGCGGGAGCAATGAGCAGTTCTTC; cdr3_aa: CASSRALSSGSNEQFF
clone_size: NA; cdr3_length: 17; j_call: TRBJ1-2; v_call: TRBV15; d_call: NA; cdr3_nt: TGTGCCACCAGCAGAGAACCTCAGGCAACCCTGGTATATGGCTACACCTTC; cdr3_aa: CATSREPQATLVYGYTF
clone_size: NA; cdr3_length: 17; j_call: TRBJ1-6; v_call: TRBV2; d_call: NA; cdr3_nt: TGTGCCAGCAGCCGGAAAGTCATGACAGCCAATTATTCACCCCTCCACTTT; cdr3_aa: CASSRKVMTANYSPLHF
clone_size: NA; cdr3_length: 16; j_call: TRBJ2-2; v_call: TRBV9; d_call: TRBD1; cdr3_nt: TGTGCCAGCAGCGGTAACAGGGGCGCGCGTCTCCGGGAGCTGTTTTTT; cdr3_aa: CASSGNRGARLRELFF